The 16 T cell receptor beta chains reported below all come from one sample, sequenced in a study of blood T cell repertoires in COVID-19. The method was immunoSEQ multiplex PCR; TCRdb's version includes in-frame clones alone and lacks a portion of them. Here the sample spans 71,000 or so clones, roughly 83% being singletons. Sequencing used peripheral blood. All receptors derive from a man aged 65 to 85 with acute or convalescent COVID-19.

The rearrangement joins TRBV24-1 to TRBJ2-2; 9 bases line up with TRBD1. CDR1 and CDR2 from the germline V gene are KGHDR and SFDVKD. The CDR3 loop spans 15 amino acids. The trim removed 9 bases at V and 2 bases at J, leaving 6 bases unmatched. The CDR3 DNA follows: TGTGCCACCCGGGGGACAGGGATAAACACCGGGGAGCTGTTTTTT. It encodes CATRGTGINTGELFF.

About this clone: A read error may produce the germline difference seen at one junction end. This CDR3 is CASSPPGGAKTGELFF. Here the CDR3 DNA reads TGTGCCAGCTCCCCTCCAGGGGGCGCGAAAACCGGGGAGCTGTTTTTT. The rearrangement joins TRBV18 to TRBJ2-2, with TRBD1 matching 8 bases. Germline CDR1 reads KGHSH; CDR2 reads LQKENI. This CDR3 spans 16 amino acids.

The V and J genes are TRBV6-5 and TRBJ1-1; 8 bases agree with TRBD1. From germline, CDR1 is MNHEY and CDR2 SVGAGI. The length of the CDR3 is 12 residues. Trimming at V came to 6 bases and at J to 7 bases, leaving 4 bases not matched to a gene. DNA of the CDR3: TGTGCCAGCAGCAACGGACAGGGTGAAGCTTTCTTT. Translated: CASSNGQGEAFF.

V is TRBV11-3 and J is TRBJ2-1; 10 positions match TRBD2. The V gene's germline CDR1 is SGHNT and CDR2 YENEEA. This CDR3 comprises 15 residues. J lost 9 bases, V lost 5 bases, and 10 bases had no gene match. CDR3 DNA: TGTGCCAGCAGCCTCGCCGGGACTAGCGCTGGTGAGCAGTTCTTC. This gives the protein CASSLAGTSAGEQFF.

The V and J genes are TRBV5-4 and TRBJ2-1; 14 nucleotides align to TRBD2. Unmatched junction bases numbered 4, after V lost 5 bases and J lost 9 bases. Germline CDR1 reads SGHNT; CDR2 reads YYREEE (reference sequence). This CDR3 is 14 amino acids long. The CDR3 DNA reads as TGTGCCAGCAGTGGACTAGCGGGAGGAACTGAGCAGTTCTTC. It specifies CASSGLAGGTEQFF.

The J gene is TRBJ2-6, the V gene TRBV12-2; TRBD1 reflects the table's D call only, with no check against the DNA. TRBV12-2 is reported as a pseudogene. The CDR3 covers 18 residues. The CDR3 DNA sequence: TGTGCAAGTCGCTCCGGGACAGGGGGTCTGCCTGGGGCCAACGTCCTGACTTTC. Amino acids: CASRSGTGGLPGANVLTF.

This chain joins TRBV6-5 and TRBJ2-7, with 7 nucleotides matching TRBD1. CDR1 is MNHEY and CDR2 is SVGAGI in the germline V gene. CDR3 length equals 13 residues. Germline trimming cut 4 bases from V and 5 bases from J; bases unmatched to any gene: 5. CDR3 residues: CASSFNRGNEQYF. In nucleotides, the CDR3 is TGTGCCAGCAGTTTCAACAGGGGTAACGAGCAGTACTTC.

The CDR3 DNA is TGCAGCGTTGGGGACAGGGGGCTTTCGAACACTGAAGCTTTCTTT. Its protein product is CSVGDRGLSNTEAFF. The chain uses TRBV29-1 and TRBJ1-1, with 12 bases aligning to TRBD1. Germline V gene data show CDR1 as SQVTM and CDR2 as ANQGSEA. This CDR3 region has 15 residues. Unmatched junction bases numbered 4, after V lost 4 bases and J lost 1 base.

This clone was found a few times. V gene TRBV5-1 combines with J gene TRBJ1-2; tentatively, D is TRBD1 (6 bases). CDR1 is SGHRS and CDR2 is YFSETQ in the germline V gene. This CDR3 is 16 amino acids long. Deletions cut 4 bases from V and 7 bases from J, with 23 bases between. CDR3 in amino acids: CASSTLPLDTGTGYTF. The CDR3, as DNA: TGCGCCAGCAGCACGCTCCCATTAGATACAGGGACTGGCTACACCTTC.

J is TRBJ1-1 and V is TRBV7-6; TRBD1 matches 8 bases. CDR1 is SGHVS, CDR2 FNYEAQ, per germline. Losses at the gene ends were 4 bases for V and 1 base for J; bases not matched to a gene: 2. The CDR3 totals 14 residues. As DNA, the CDR3 is TGTGCCAGCAGCTGGACAGGGCCGAACACTGAAGCTTTCTTT. This translates into CASSWTGPNTEAFF.

This sequence joins TRBV5-4 and TRBJ1-4; D is possibly TRBD1 (5 bases). This CDR3 comprises 14 residues. V dropped 2 bases and J dropped 7 bases, with 12 bases sitting between them. Germline lookup yields CDR1 SGHNT and CDR2 YYREEE (reference sequence). The CDR3 DNA reads TGTGCCAGCAGCTTTGGGCAGGGAACTGAAAAACTGTTTTTT. Translation gives CASSFGQGTEKLFF.

The rearrangement uses TRBV29-1 and TRBJ1-2, with 7 bases identical to TRBD1. J gave up 6 bases and V 2 bases, and 9 bases lay outside the gene matches. Germline loops: CDR1 SQVTM, CDR2 ANQGSEA. The CDR3 length is 14 residues. CDR3 sequence reads: CSVELRTGGDGYTF. The CDR3 nucleotides read TGCAGCGTTGAATTGAGGACAGGAGGTGATGGCTACACCTTC.

This clone was observed a handful of times. The chain is built from TRBV29-1 and TRBJ1-6, with D maybe TRBD1 (5 bases). The CDR3 is 13 amino acids. Trimming removed 1 base at V and 9 bases at J, with 10 bases between. Germline assignment: CDR1 SQVTM and CDR2 ANQGSEA. The CDR3 reads CSVEVIRGSPLHF. In DNA form, the CDR3 reads TGCAGCGTTGAAGTCATTAGGGGTTCACCCCTCCACTTT.

The V call is TRBV11-2, the J call TRBJ2-2; 8 bases align to TRBD2. CDR1 SGHAT and CDR2 FQNNGV come from the germline V gene. Trimming removed 3 bases from V and 2 bases from J; junction bases left unmatched: 5. The CDR3 spans 16 residues. CDR3 nucleotides: TGTGCCAGCAGCTTTGGGGCGGGGGGTAACACCGGGGAGCTGTTTTTT. It translates to CASSFGAGGNTGELFF. The full variable domain, in which reference TRBV11-2 and TRBJ2-2 provide the parts outside the CDR3, is EAGVAQSPRYKIIEKRQSVAFWCNPISGHATLYWYQQILGQGPKLLIQFQNNGVVDDSQLPKDRFSAERLKGVDSTLKIQPAKLEDSAVYLCASSFGAGGNTGELFFGEGSRLTVL.

The rearrangement links TRBV12-5 to TRBJ2-3; tentatively, D is TRBD1 (5 bases). Germline CDR1 LGHNT, CDR2 FRNRAP. This CDR3 has 15 amino acids. With 5 bases removed from V and 0 bases from J, the gap between germline ends came to 12 bases. In DNA, the CDR3 is TGTGCTAGTGGTCAGGGTATTGTTAGCACAGATACGCAGTATTTT. Protein sequence: CASGQGIVSTDTQYF.

This clone was seen more than once but under ten times. The chain couples TRBV27 to TRBJ2-1; D is perhaps TRBD2 (6 bases). The CDR3 runs 14 residues. Germline V lookup: CDR1 MNHEY, CDR2 SMNVEV (reference sequence). V was shortened by 3 bases and J by 7 bases, with 13 bases between the two germline ends. CDR3 sequence (DNA): TGTGCCAGCAGTTTTCCGGCAGGGAGGAATGAGCAGTTCTTC. Its translation: CASSFPAGRNEQFF.